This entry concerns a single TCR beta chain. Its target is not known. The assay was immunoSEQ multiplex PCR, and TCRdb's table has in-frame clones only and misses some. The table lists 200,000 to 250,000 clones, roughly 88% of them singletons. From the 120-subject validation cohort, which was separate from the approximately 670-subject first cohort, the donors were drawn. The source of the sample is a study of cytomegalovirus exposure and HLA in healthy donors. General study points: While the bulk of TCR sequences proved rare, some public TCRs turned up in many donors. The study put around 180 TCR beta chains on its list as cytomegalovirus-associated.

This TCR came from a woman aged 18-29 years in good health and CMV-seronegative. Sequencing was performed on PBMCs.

The CDR3 DNA sequence: TGTGCCAGCAGTTACTCTCCAGGCCTCTCCTACGAGCAGTACTTC. Translated, it gives CASSYSPGLSYEQYF. The rearrangement joins TRBV6-5 to TRBJ2-7; D remains ambiguous. Trimming took 0 bases from V and 0 from J, leaving 9 bases between them. The CDR3 loop spans 15 amino acids. The germline V gene encodes CDR1 MNHEY and CDR2 SVGAGI.